This is a list of T cell receptor beta chains from one sample in a study of cytomegalovirus exposure and HLA in healthy donors. Measured with immunoSEQ multiplex PCR; TCRdb has only the in-frame clones, and not every one. The table shows 150,000 to 200,000 clones, with 80% to 85% occurring only once. The sequenced material came from PBMCs. Receptors were obtained from a man between 45 and 60 years old in good health and CMV-seronegative. CDR3s include the opening cysteine and the closing phenylalanine or tryptophan. The D gene is left open where the match is weak. Only some rows state a clone size, as once, few, many or a class for expanded clones.

TRBV28	NA	NA	TRBJ1-6	CASSSLTGHLTSPLHF	TGTGCCAGCAGCTCCCTTACGGGACACTTGACCTCACCCCTCCACTTT
TRBV28	NA	TRBD1	TRBJ1-1	CASSLAGTGRIAFF	TGTGCCAGCAGTTTAGCCGGGACAGGGAGAATAGCTTTCTTT
TRBV4-1	few	TRBD1	TRBJ2-2	CASSGTGATGELFF	TGCGCCAGCAGCGGGACAGGGGCCACCGGGGAGCTGTTTTTT
TRBV5-4	NA	TRBD2	TRBJ2-2	CASSFKLAGTGELFF	TGTGCCAGCAGCTTCAAGTTAGCGGGAACCGGGGAGCTGTTTTTT
TRBV18	NA	NA	TRBJ2-2	CASSKRTQHTGELFF	TGTGCCAGCTCAAAACGAACTCAACACACCGGGGAGCTGTTTTTT
TRBV13	NA	NA	TRBJ2-1	CASHRGGAGYNEQFF	TGTGCCAGTCATCGTGGGGGAGCGGGCTACAATGAGCAGTTCTTC
TRBV14	NA	TRBD1	TRBJ2-7	CASSPDRVVNRYYEQYF	TGTGCCAGCAGCCCGGACAGGGTCGTAAATCGGTACTACGAGCAGTACTTC
TRBV30	NA	NA	TRBJ1-4	CAWSVGLGEKLFF	TGTGCCTGGAGTGTTGGGCTGGGTGAAAAACTGTTTTTT
TRBV2	NA	TRBD2	TRBJ2-5	CASSEAGRTSGQETQYF	TGTGCCAGCAGTGAAGCGGGTAGAACTAGCGGCCAAGAGACCCAGTACTTC
TRBV5-1	NA	TRBD1	TRBJ1-4	CASSYQGGNEKLFF	TGCGCCAGCAGCTATCAGGGGGGTAATGAAAAACTGTTTTTT
TRBV7-2	NA	TRBD2	TRBJ2-3	CASRLAGGPDTQYF	TGTGCCAGCAGACTAGCGGGGGGGCCAGATACGCAGTATTTT
TRBV27	NA	TRBD1	TRBJ2-5	CASRAGTGRKAQETQYF	TGTGCCAGCAGAGCCGGGACAGGAAGGAAGGCCCAAGAGACCCAGTACTTC
TRBV2	NA	TRBD2	TRBJ2-2	CASSLAGVVRGGELFF	TGTGCCAGCAGTCTAGCGGGAGTAGTAAGGGGCGGGGAGCTGTTTTTT
TRBV9	NA	TRBD2	TRBJ2-5	CASSVGLAGGQETQYF	TGTGCCAGCAGCGTAGGACTAGCGGGGGGCCAAGAGACCCAGTACTTC
TRBV5-1	NA	NA	TRBJ2-2	CASRRAINTGELFF	TGCGCCAGCCGTAGAGCAATAAACACCGGGGAGCTGTTTTTT
TRBV6-5	NA	NA	TRBJ1-4	CASSYSGGGEKLFF	TGTGCCAGCAGTTACTCGGGGGGGGGTGAAAAACTGTTTTTT
TRBV5-1	once	NA	TRBJ2-5	CASSVDRVETQYF	TGCGCCAGCAGCGTGGACCGCGTAGAGACCCAGTACTTC
TRBV10-3	NA	TRBD2	TRBJ2-1	CAISESGSGGAYNEQFF	TGTGCCATCAGTGAGTCGGGGAGCGGGGGGGCCTACAATGAGCAGTTCTTC
TRBV5-1	once	TRBD1	TRBJ2-7	CASSKGQGADEQYF	TGCGCCAGCAGCAAAGGACAGGGGGCGGACGAGCAGTACTTC
TRBV7-2	NA	NA	TRBJ1-2	CASSLYPGRHGYTF	TGTGCCAGCAGCCTATACCCCGGGAGGCATGGCTACACCTTC
TRBV7-2	once	NA	TRBJ2-7	CASTPTRGSYEQYF	TGTGCCAGCACCCCGACGAGGGGGTCCTACGAGCAGTACTTC
TRBV5-1	NA	NA	TRBJ1-1	CASSFEGLMNTEAFF	TGCGCCAGCAGCTTCGAGGGATTGATGAACACTGAAGCTTTCTTT
TRBV19	NA	NA	TRBJ2-6	CASSPGFSGANVLTF	TGTGCCAGTAGCCCAGGGTTTTCTGGGGCCAACGTCCTGACTTTC
TRBV6-1	NA	NA	TRBJ2-7	CASSESVDYEQYF	TGTGCCAGCAGTGAATCTGTAGACTACGAGCAGTACTTC
TRBV6-4	NA	NA	TRBJ2-1	CASSGLSTANEQFF	TGTGCCAGCAGTGGCCTATCGACAGCAAATGAGCAGTTCTTC
TRBV5-1	NA	TRBD1	TRBJ1-1	CASSFSGGTVTEAFF	TGCGCCAGCAGCTTCTCAGGGGGGACAGTCACTGAAGCTTTCTTT
TRBV28	NA	NA	TRBJ1-2	CASSFLAGYGYTF	TGTGCCAGCAGTTTCCTGGCAGGGTATGGCTACACCTTC
TRBV7-3	NA	TRBD2	TRBJ2-3	CASRLAGRSDTQYF	TGTGCCAGCAGGCTAGCGGGGAGATCGGATACGCAGTATTTT
TRBV5-1	NA	TRBD1	TRBJ2-2	CASGSRQGAGYTGELFF	TGCGCCAGCGGGTCGAGACAGGGGGCAGGCTACACCGGGGAGCTGTTTTTT
TRBV27	NA	NA	TRBJ1-4	CASSPSATNEKLFF	TGTGCCAGCAGCCCTTCCGCAACTAATGAAAAACTGTTTTTT
TRBV5-6	once	NA	TRBJ1-1	CASSAHVPGQNTEAFF	TGTGCCAGCAGCGCACACGTTCCGGGACAGAACACTGAAGCTTTCTTT
TRBV28	NA	TRBD2	TRBJ2-1	CASKRAGVIGEQFF	TGTGCCAGCAAACGAGCGGGAGTAATCGGTGAGCAGTTCTTC
TRBV9	NA	TRBD2	TRBJ2-1	CASSAGTSGGEQFF	TGTGCCAGCAGCGCCGGGACTAGCGGGGGTGAGCAGTTCTTC
TRBV7-2	NA	NA	TRBJ2-7	CASSLASVPTSYEQYF	TGTGCCAGCAGCTTAGCGTCGGTGCCCACCTCCTACGAGCAGTACTTC
TRBV18	NA	TRBD2	TRBJ2-3	CASSPGLAEVGGTDTQYF	TGTGCCAGCTCCCCGGGACTAGCGGAAGTTGGGGGCACAGATACGCAGTATTTT
TRBV30	NA	NA	TRBJ2-7	CAWSVVRAGPDEQYF	TGTGCCTGGAGTGTAGTAAGGGCAGGGCCGGACGAGCAGTACTTC
TRBV15	NA	NA	TRBJ2-7	CATSSPGTTYEQYF	TGTGCCACCAGCAGTCCCGGGACAACCTACGAGCAGTACTTC
TRBV5-4	NA	TRBD1	TRBJ2-7	CASSGWDREYEQYF	TGTGCCAGCAGCGGCTGGGACAGGGAGTACGAGCAGTACTTC
TRBV30	NA	TRBD2	TRBJ2-3	CASSGFSTDTQYF	TGTGCCTCTAGCGGGTTTAGCACAGATACGCAGTATTTT
TRBV5-6	few	NA	TRBJ1-1	CASSLDQGYFNTEAFF	TGTGCCAGCAGCTTGGATCAGGGGTACTTTAACACTGAAGCTTTCTTT
TRBV4-3	NA	TRBD1	TRBJ1-6	CASSQTPGTVQNSPLHF	TGCGCCAGCAGCCAAACTCCAGGGACAGTACAGAACTCACCCCTCCACTTT